The T cell receptor beta chain described here comes from a study of cytomegalovirus exposure and HLA in healthy donors. Study-wide results and limits: In vitro work confirmed that a few CMV-associated chains recognize CMV antigens. Subsequent analysis revealed that first-cohort TCR clusters tended to co-occur in the 120 or so validation repertoires. Cytomegalovirus association was listed for 164 TCR beta chains.

The donors were members of the validation cohort, which comprised 90 to 150 subjects and was separate from the first cohort of roughly 700 subjects. Clones were read by immunoSEQ multiplex PCR, and TCRdb kept only the in-frame ones, dropping some. The table records about 56,000 clones, about 92% of them present only once. This clone was found once. Its antigen is undetermined. The sequence derives from a woman aged 18-35 years in good health and CMV-seropositive. The sample comprised PBMCs.

The CDR3 is CASSGLRSSYEQYF. The CDR3 coding sequence is TGTGCCAGCAGTGGACTCAGGAGCTCCTACGAGCAGTACTTC. V gene TRBV6-5 combines with J gene TRBJ2-7; D is possibly TRBD2 (5 bases). V was shortened by 5 bases and J by 0 bases, with 11 bases between the two germline ends. CDR1 MNHEY and CDR2 SVGAGI come from the germline V gene. This CDR3 has 14 amino acids.